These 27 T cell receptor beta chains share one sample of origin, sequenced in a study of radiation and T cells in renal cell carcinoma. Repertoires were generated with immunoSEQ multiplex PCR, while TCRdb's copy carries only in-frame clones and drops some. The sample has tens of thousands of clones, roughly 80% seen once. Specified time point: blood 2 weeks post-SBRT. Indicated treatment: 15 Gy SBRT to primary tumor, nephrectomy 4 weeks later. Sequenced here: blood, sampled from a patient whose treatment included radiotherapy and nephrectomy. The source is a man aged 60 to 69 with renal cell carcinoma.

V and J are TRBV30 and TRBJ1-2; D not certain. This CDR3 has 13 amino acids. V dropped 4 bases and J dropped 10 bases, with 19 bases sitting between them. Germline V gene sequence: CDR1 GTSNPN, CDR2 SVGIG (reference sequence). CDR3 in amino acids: CAWTLGLSPYYTF. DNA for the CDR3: TGTGCCTGGACCCTGGGCCTTTCCCCTTACTACACCTTC.

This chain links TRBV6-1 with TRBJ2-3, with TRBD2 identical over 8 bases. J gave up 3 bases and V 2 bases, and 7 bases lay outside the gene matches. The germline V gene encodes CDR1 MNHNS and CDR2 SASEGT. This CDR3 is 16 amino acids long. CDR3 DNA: TGTGCCAGCAGTGAACCCCCGGCGGGAGGAACAGATACGCAGTATTTT. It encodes CASSEPPAGGTDTQYF.

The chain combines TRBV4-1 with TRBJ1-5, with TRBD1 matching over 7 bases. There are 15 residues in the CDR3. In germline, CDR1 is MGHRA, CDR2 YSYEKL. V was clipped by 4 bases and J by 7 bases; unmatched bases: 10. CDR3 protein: CASSLTARGEQPQHF. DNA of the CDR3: TGCGCCAGCAGCCTAACCGCCAGGGGGGAACAGCCCCAGCATTTT.

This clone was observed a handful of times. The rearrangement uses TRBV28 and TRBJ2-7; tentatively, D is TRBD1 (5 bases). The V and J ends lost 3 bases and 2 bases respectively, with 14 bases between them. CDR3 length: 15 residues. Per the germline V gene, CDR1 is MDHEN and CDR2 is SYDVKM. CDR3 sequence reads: CASSFGQGSTYEQYF. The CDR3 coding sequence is TGTGCCAGCAGTTTTGGTCAGGGTAGCACCTACGAGCAGTACTTC.

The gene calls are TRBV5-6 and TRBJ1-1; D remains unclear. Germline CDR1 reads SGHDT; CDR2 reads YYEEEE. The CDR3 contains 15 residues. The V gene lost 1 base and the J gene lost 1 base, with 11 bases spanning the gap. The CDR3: CASSLFPEKNTEAFF. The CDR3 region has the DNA TGTGCCAGCAGCTTGTTTCCTGAAAAGAACACTGAAGCTTTCTTT.

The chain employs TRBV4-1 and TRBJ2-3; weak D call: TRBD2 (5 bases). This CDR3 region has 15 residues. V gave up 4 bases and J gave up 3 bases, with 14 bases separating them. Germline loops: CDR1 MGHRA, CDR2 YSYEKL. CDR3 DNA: TGCGCCAGCAGCCTTCTATGGGAGCAAACAGATACGCAGTATTTT. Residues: CASSLLWEQTDTQYF.

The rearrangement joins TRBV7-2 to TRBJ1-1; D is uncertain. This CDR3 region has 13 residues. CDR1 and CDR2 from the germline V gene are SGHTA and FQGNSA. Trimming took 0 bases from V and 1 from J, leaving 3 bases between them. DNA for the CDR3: TGTGCCAGCAGCTTAGCCCGGAACACTGAAGCTTTCTTT. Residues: CASSLARNTEAFF.

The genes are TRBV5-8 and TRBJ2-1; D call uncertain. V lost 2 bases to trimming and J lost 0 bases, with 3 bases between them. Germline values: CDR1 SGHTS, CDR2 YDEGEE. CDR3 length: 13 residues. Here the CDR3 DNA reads TGTGCCAGCAGCTTAAGCTCCTACAATGAGCAGTTCTTC. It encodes CASSLSSYNEQFF.

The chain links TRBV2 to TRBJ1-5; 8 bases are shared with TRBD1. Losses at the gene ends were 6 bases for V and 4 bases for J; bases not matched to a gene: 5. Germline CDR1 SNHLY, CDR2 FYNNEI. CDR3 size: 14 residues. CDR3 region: CASSAGGVNQPQHF. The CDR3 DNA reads TGTGCCAGCAGCGCAGGGGGCGTAAATCAGCCCCAGCATTTT.

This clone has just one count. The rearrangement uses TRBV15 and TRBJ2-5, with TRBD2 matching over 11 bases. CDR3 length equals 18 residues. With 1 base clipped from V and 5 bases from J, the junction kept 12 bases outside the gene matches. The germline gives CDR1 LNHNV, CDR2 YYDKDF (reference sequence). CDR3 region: CATSRVTSGKGAGETQYF. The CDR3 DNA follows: TGTGCCACCAGCAGAGTGACTAGCGGGAAAGGTGCAGGGGAGACCCAGTACTTC.

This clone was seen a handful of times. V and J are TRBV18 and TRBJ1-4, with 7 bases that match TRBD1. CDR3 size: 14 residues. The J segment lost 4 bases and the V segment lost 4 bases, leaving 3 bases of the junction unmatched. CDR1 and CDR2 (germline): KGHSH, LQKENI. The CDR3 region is CASSRGQSNEKLFF. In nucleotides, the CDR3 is TGTGCCAGCTCACGGGGACAGAGTAATGAAAAACTGTTTTTT. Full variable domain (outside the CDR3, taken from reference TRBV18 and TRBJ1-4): NAGVMQNPRHLVRRRGQEARLRCSPMKGHSHVYWYRQLPEEGLKFMVYLQKENIIDESGMPKERFSAEFPKEGPSILRIQQVVRGDSAAYFCASSRGQSNEKLFFGSGTQLSVL.

CDR3 nucleotide sequence: TGTGCCAGCAGCTCCGTACTAGCGGGGACCTACGAGCAGTACTTC. Residues: CASSSVLAGTYEQYF. V and J are TRBV5-4 and TRBJ2-5; 10 nucleotides line up with TRBD2. Near its end, the DNA agrees better with TRBJ2-7, so the J call may be wrong. The CDR3 runs 15 residues. In germline, CDR1 is SGHNT, CDR2 YYREEE (reference sequence).

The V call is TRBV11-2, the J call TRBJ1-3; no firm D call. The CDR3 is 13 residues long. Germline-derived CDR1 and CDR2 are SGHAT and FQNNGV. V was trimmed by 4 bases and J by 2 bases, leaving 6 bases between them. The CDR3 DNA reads TGTGCCAGCAGCTCCGATCCTGGAAACACCATATATTTT. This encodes CASSSDPGNTIYF.

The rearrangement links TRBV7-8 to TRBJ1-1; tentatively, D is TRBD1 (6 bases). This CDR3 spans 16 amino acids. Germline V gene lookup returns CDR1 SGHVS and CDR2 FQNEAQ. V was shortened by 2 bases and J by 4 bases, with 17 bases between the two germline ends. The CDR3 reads CASSLPVGAFGTEAFF. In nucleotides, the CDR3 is TGTGCCAGCAGCTTACCGGTGGGGGCGTTCGGCACTGAAGCTTTCTTT.

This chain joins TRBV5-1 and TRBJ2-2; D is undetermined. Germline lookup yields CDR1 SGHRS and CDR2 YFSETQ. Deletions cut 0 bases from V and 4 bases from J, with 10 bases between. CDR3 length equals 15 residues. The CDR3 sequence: CASSLAQPLTGELFF. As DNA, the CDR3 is TGCGCCAGCAGCTTGGCTCAGCCCCTCACCGGGGAGCTGTTTTTT.

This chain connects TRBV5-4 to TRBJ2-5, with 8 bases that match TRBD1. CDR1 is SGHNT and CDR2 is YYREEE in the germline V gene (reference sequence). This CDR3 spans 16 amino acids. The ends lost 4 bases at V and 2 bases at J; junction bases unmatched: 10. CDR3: CASSHRQGTHQETQYF. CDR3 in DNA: TGTGCCAGCAGCCATAGACAGGGGACCCATCAAGAGACCCAGTACTTC. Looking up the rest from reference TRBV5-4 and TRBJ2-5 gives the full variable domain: ETGVTQSPTHLIKTRGQQVTLRCSSQSGHNTVSWYQQALGQGPQFIFQYYREEENGRGNFPPRFSGLQFPNYSSELNVNALELDDSALYLCASSHRQGTHQETQYFGPGTRLLVL.

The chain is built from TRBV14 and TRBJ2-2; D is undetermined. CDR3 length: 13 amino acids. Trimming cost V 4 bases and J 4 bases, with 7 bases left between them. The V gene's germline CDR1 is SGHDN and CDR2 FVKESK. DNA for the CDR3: TGTGCCAGCAGCCTAACGTTCACCGGGGAGCTGTTTTTT. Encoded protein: CASSLTFTGELFF.

The CDR3, as DNA: TGTGCCAGCGGCCTAACAGATTACAATGAGCAGTTCTTC. Amino acids: CASGLTDYNEQFF. The rearrangement links TRBV5-4 to TRBJ2-1, with D uncertain. Trimming removed 7 bases at V and 4 bases at J, with 12 bases between. The CDR3 extends over 13 amino acids. CDR1 and CDR2 (germline): SGHNT, YYREEE (reference sequence). The complete variable domain, with remaining parts taken from reference TRBV5-4 and TRBJ2-1, reads ETGVTQSPTHLIKTRGQQVTLRCSSQSGHNTVSWYQQALGQGPQFIFQYYREEENGRGNFPPRFSGLQFPNYSSELNVNALELDDSALYLCASGLTDYNEQFFGPGTRLTVL.

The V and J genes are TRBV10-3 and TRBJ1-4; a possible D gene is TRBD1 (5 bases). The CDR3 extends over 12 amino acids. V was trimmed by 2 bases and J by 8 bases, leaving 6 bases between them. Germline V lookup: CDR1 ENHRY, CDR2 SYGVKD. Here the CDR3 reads CAISEGGEKLFF. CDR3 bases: TGTGCCATCAGTGAGGGGGGGGAAAAACTGTTTTTT.

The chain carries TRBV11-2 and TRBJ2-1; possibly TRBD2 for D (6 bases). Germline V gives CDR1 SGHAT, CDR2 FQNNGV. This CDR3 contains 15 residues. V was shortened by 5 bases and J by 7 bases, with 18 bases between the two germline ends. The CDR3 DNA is TGTGCCAGCAGCCTAAGACTAGAGCCAATTAATGAGCAGTTCTTC. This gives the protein CASSLRLEPINEQFF. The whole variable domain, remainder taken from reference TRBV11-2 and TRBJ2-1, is EAGVAQSPRYKIIEKRQSVAFWCNPISGHATLYWYQQILGQGPKLLIQFQNNGVVDDSQLPKDRFSAERLKGVDSTLKIQPAKLEDSAVYLCASSLRLEPINEQFFGPGTRLTVL.

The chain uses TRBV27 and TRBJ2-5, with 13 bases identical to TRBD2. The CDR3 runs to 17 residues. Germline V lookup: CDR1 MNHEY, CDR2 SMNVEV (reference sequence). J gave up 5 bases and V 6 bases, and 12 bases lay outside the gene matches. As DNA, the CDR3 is TGTGCCAGCAGATGGGCAGGGACTAGCGGGATAAGCGAGACCCAGTACTTC. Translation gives CASRWAGTSGISETQYF.

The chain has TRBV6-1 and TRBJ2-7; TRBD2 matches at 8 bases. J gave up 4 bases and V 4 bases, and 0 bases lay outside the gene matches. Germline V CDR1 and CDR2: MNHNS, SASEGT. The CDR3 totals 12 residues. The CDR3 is CASSVAGYEQYF. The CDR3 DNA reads TGTGCCAGCAGTGTAGCGGGATACGAGCAGTACTTC.

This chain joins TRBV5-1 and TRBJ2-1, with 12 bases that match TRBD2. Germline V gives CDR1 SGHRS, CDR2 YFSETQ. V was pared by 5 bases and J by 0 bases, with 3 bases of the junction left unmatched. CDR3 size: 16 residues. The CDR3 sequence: CASSRTSGVSYNEQFF. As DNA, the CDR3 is TGCGCCAGCAGTCGGACTAGCGGGGTCTCCTACAATGAGCAGTTCTTC.

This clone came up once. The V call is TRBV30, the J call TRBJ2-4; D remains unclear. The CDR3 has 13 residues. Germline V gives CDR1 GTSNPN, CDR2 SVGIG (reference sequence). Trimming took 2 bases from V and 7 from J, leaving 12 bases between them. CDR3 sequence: CAWSPWARNIQYF. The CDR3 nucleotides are TGTGCCTGGAGTCCCTGGGCACGTAACATTCAGTACTTC.

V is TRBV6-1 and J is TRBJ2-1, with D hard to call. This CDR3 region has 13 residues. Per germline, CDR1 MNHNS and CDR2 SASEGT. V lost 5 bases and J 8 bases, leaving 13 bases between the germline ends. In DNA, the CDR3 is TGTGCCAGCAGTAGAATTCTGAAGGATGAGCAGTTCTTC. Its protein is CASSRILKDEQFF.

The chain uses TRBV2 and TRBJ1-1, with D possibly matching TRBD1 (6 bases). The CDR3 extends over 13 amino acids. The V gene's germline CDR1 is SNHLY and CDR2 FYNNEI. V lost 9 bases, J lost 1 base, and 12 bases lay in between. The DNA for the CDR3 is TGTGCCAGTACAGGACAGCCGAACACTGAAGCTTTCTTT. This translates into CASTGQPNTEAFF.

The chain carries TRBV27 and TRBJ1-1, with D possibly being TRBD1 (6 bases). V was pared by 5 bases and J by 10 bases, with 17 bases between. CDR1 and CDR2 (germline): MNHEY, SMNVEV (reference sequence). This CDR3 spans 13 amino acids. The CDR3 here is CASSPSRGLAAFF. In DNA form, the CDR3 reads TGTGCCAGCAGTCCATCGCGGGGGCTGGCAGCTTTCTTT.